Reported below is one T cell receptor (beta chain). The data are from a study of control samples from healthy donors and cancer patients. V was clipped by 3 bases and J by 5 bases; unmatched bases: 7. Germline loops: CDR1 SQVTM, CDR2 ANQGSEA. This CDR3 is 14 amino acids long. Sequenced by immunoSEQ multiplex PCR; TCRdb stores in-frame clones only, minus some. The repertoire consists of 82,000 or so clones, with 94% occurring once and the leading ten covering 4.5% to 6%. Sequencing used blood. V is TRBV29-1 and J is TRBJ1-1; 9 nucleotides align to TRBD1. This clonotype was obtained from a woman between 18 and 30 years old in good health. In DNA, the CDR3 is TGCAGCGTTGATTTGGACAGGGGTGGGACTGAAGCTTTCTTT. Translated: CSVDLDRGGTEAFF.